These 23 T cell receptor beta chains came from one sample sequenced in a study of blood T cell repertoires in COVID-19. The data were produced by immunoSEQ multiplex PCR, yet TCRdb's version contains in-frame clones alone and is incomplete. In the table there are about 160,000 clones, 70% to 90% of which are singletons. Sequenced material: peripheral blood. These receptor sequences come from a woman aged 55-70 years with COVID-19, enrolled during active disease.

This clone was detected once. V is TRBV3-1 (or the pseudogene TRBV3-2) and J is TRBJ2-2, with 9 nucleotides matching TRBD1. CDR3 size: 15 residues. Germline CDR1 reads LGHDT; CDR2 reads YNNKEL (reference sequence). V lost 4 bases and J lost 6; bases outside the gene matches: 6. DNA for the CDR3: TGTGCCAGCAGCCCCCGGGACAGGGCTCCCGGGGAGCTGTTTTTT. It codes for CASSPRDRAPGELFF.

The chain carries TRBV6-5 and TRBJ1-4, with 8 bases that match TRBD1. CDR3 length equals 14 residues. The junction had 6 bases not matched to a gene; V was cut back by 6 bases and J by 6 bases. Germline V gene sequence: CDR1 MNHEY, CDR2 SVGAGI. CDR3: CASSRGPLYEKLFF. The CDR3 DNA reads as TGTGCCAGCAGCAGGGGGCCCCTATATGAAAAACTGTTTTTT.

V is TRBV6-5 and J is TRBJ2-2; D may be TRBD1 (6 bases). This CDR3 contains 14 residues. V dropped 6 bases and J dropped 1 base, with 9 bases sitting between them. Germline assignment: CDR1 MNHEY and CDR2 SVGAGI. The CDR3 region has the DNA TGTGCCAGCAGCGCGGACAGGAACACCGGGGAGCTGTTTTTT. This sequence encodes CASSADRNTGELFF.

V gene TRBV7-3 combines with J gene TRBJ1-2; 10 nucleotides match TRBD1. The ends lost 3 bases at V and 8 bases at J; junction bases unmatched: 3. Germline values: CDR1 SGHTA, CDR2 FQGTGA. CDR3 length equals 13 residues. CDR3 coding DNA: TGTGCCAGCAGCTTTGGGACAGGGGTCGGCTACACCTTC. Its translation: CASSFGTGVGYTF.

This chain connects TRBV6-6 to TRBJ1-4, with D hard to call. The CDR3 consists of 12 residues. CDR1 and CDR2 from the germline V gene are MNHNY and SVGAGI (reference sequence). Trimming took off 0 bases at V and 8 bases at J, with 4 bases between the two ends. Here the CDR3 DNA reads TGTGCCAGCAGTTACTCTGAGGAAAAACTGTTTTTT. This translates into CASSYSEEKLFF.

The chain's CDR3 is CASSLARSDFYNEQFF. CDR3 nucleotide sequence: TGTGCCAGCAGCTTGGCTCGATCAGATTTCTACAATGAGCAGTTCTTC. J is TRBJ2-1 and V is TRBV5-6; D is ambiguous. The CDR3 totals 16 residues. V lost 0 bases and J lost 3, with 13 bases in between. Germline V gene data show CDR1 as SGHDT and CDR2 as YYEEEE. Together with reference TRBV5-6 and TRBJ2-1, the CDR3 gives the full variable domain: DAGVTQSPTHLIKTRGQQVTLRCSPKSGHDTVSWYQQALGQGPQFIFQYYEEEERQRGNFPDRFSGHQFPNYSSELNVNALLLGDSALYLCASSLARSDFYNEQFFGPGTRLTVL.

In the case of this clone: The same CDR3 is also encoded by other DNA sequences in this sample. The J gene is TRBJ1-3, the V gene TRBV5-1; no firm D call. Between the trimmed V and J ends, which lost 0 bases and 0 bases, there was a span of 4 bases. The CDR3 is made up of 14 amino acids. CDR1 SGHRS and CDR2 YFSETQ come from the germline V gene. The CDR3 DNA reads as TGCGCCAGCAGCTTGGAGCTCTCTGGAAACACCATATATTTT. Its protein product is CASSLELSGNTIYF. The variable domain in full, completed from reference TRBV5-1 and TRBJ1-3, reads KAGVTQTPRYLIKTRGQQVTLSCSPISGHRSVSWYQQTPGQGLQFLFEYFSETQRNKGNFPGRFSGRQFSNSRSEMNVSTLELGDSALYLCASSLELSGNTIYFGEGSWLTVV.

The chain couples TRBV5-6 to TRBJ1-3; a possible D gene is TRBD1 (5 bases). V was pared by 4 bases and J by 2 bases, with 13 bases between. The CDR3 runs to 15 residues. Germline CDR1 reads SGHDT; CDR2 reads YYEEEE. This chain's CDR3 is CASSGETVTGNTIYF. The CDR3 DNA sequence: TGTGCCAGCAGCGGCGAGACAGTAACTGGAAACACCATATATTTT.

This sequence joins TRBV7-9 and TRBJ2-1; D possibly corresponds to TRBD2 (5 bases). This CDR3 spans 15 amino acids. From germline, CDR1 is SEHNR and CDR2 FQNEAQ (reference sequence). Deletions cut 1 base from V and 8 bases from J, with 15 bases between. CDR3 protein: CASSLGLARLDEQFF. The CDR3 DNA sequence: TGTGCCAGCAGCTTAGGCCTAGCTCGGCTCGATGAGCAGTTCTTC.

The CDR3 loop reads CASSLGASGSHQPQHF. The CDR3 nucleotides are TGTGCCAGCAGCTTAGGTGCAAGCGGTTCCCATCAGCCCCAGCATTTT. V and J are TRBV7-2 and TRBJ1-5, with no clear D. CDR1 and CDR2 (germline): SGHTA, FQGNSA. The CDR3 covers 16 residues. Between the trimmed V and J ends, which lost 1 base and 5 bases, there was a span of 15 bases.

This sequence joins TRBV11-3 and TRBJ2-3; D gene uncertain. In germline, CDR1 is SGHNT, CDR2 YENEEA. V lost 5 bases and J lost 6, with 6 bases in between. This CDR3 comprises 11 residues. CDR3 amino acids: CASSRSDTQYF. The CDR3 DNA reads TGTGCCAGCAGCCGGTCTGATACGCAGTATTTT.

The V and J genes are TRBV5-4 and TRBJ1-3; 9 positions agree with TRBD1. CDR3 length equals 17 residues. Germline V lookup: CDR1 SGHNT, CDR2 YYREEE (reference sequence). J gave up 0 bases and V 3 bases, and 7 bases lay outside the gene matches. CDR3 bases: TGTGCCAGCAGCTGGGCGACAGGGGGAAACTCTGGAAACACCATATATTTT. Protein sequence: CASSWATGGNSGNTIYF.

V is TRBV5-1 and J is TRBJ2-5, with D unclear. Trimming pared 6 bases from V and 2 bases from J, leaving 14 bases between. This CDR3 spans 14 amino acids. Germline V lookup: CDR1 SGHRS, CDR2 YFSETQ. The CDR3: CASTAAALQETQYF. CDR3 nucleotides: TGCGCCAGCACGGCGGCAGCACTGCAAGAGACCCAGTACTTC. Based on the CDR3 plus reference TRBV5-1 and TRBJ2-5, the full variable domain is KAGVTQTPRYLIKTRGQQVTLSCSPISGHRSVSWYQQTPGQGLQFLFEYFSETQRNKGNFPGRFSGRQFSNSRSEMNVSTLELGDSALYLCASTAAALQETQYFGPGTRLLVL.

V usage is TRBV6-5 and J usage is TRBJ1-1; D remains unclear. The CDR3 runs to 13 residues. Germline lookup yields CDR1 MNHEY and CDR2 SVGAGI. The ends were cut back, 9 bases at V and 9 bases at J, with 20 bases in the middle. The CDR3 sequence is CASCLREEGKAFF. DNA for the CDR3: TGTGCCAGTTGCCTCCGGGAGGAAGGGAAAGCTTTCTTT.

This sequence joins TRBV6-5 and TRBJ1-3, with D tentatively TRBD1 (6 bases). In germline, CDR1 is MNHEY, CDR2 SVGAGI. The CDR3 extends over 14 amino acids. Trimming stripped 6 bases from V and 3 bases from J, with 12 bases between. In DNA form, the CDR3 reads TGTGCCAGCAGCGTCTTACAGGGTGGAAACACCATATATTTT. Its protein is CASSVLQGGNTIYF.

As concerns this clone: One end of the junction fails to match germline, which may point to a read error. The genes are TRBV19 and TRBJ2-5; 11 positions agree with TRBD2. The germline CDR1 and CDR2 sequences are LNHDA and SQIVND (reference sequence). The CDR3 covers 17 residues. The CDR3 reads CANSLLAGDPYQETQYF. The CDR3 DNA is TGTGCCAATAGTTTACTAGCGGGGGACCCGTACCAAGAGACCCAGTACTTC. Full variable domain (missing parts from reference TRBV19 and TRBJ2-5): DGGITQSPKYLFRKEGQNVTLSCEQNLNHDAMYWYRQDPGQGLRLIYYSQIVNDFQKGDIAEGYSVSREKKESFPLTVTSAQKNPTAFYLCANSLLAGDPYQETQYFGPGTRLLVL.

The gene calls are TRBV14 and TRBJ1-1; D is ambiguous. This CDR3 region has 14 residues. Germline V lookup: CDR1 SGHDN, CDR2 FVKESK. Trimming removed 0 bases from V and 1 base from J, with 6 bases in between. The CDR3 coding sequence is TGTGCCAGCAGCCAAGAACATCGGAACACTGAAGCTTTCTTT. This gives the protein CASSQEHRNTEAFF. The whole variable domain, remainder taken from reference TRBV14 and TRBJ1-1, is EAGVTQFPSHSVIEKGQTVTLRCDPISGHDNLYWYRRVMGKEIKFLLHFVKESKQDESGMPNNRFLAERTGGTYSTLKVQPAELEDSGVYFCASSQEHRNTEAFFGQGTRLTVV.

V and J are TRBV5-1 and TRBJ2-2; unclear D gene. Between the trimmed V and J ends, which lost 0 bases and 0 bases, there was a span of 6 bases. Germline V CDR1 and CDR2: SGHRS, YFSETQ. CDR3 length: 15 amino acids. The CDR3 is CASSLEYSNTGELFF. CDR3 sequence (DNA): TGCGCCAGCAGCTTGGAATACTCGAACACCGGGGAGCTGTTTTTT. Supplemented by reference TRBV5-1 and TRBJ2-2, the full variable domain reads KAGVTQTPRYLIKTRGQQVTLSCSPISGHRSVSWYQQTPGQGLQFLFEYFSETQRNKGNFPGRFSGRQFSNSRSEMNVSTLELGDSALYLCASSLEYSNTGELFFGEGSRLTVL.

V usage is TRBV3-1 (or the pseudogene TRBV3-2) and J usage is TRBJ2-5, with 12 bases aligning to TRBD2. The CDR3 totals 16 residues. Germline CDR1 LGHDT, CDR2 YNNKEL (reference sequence). With 5 bases clipped from V and 2 bases from J, the junction kept 6 bases outside the gene matches. CDR3 sequence (DNA): TGTGCCAGCAGCTTGGGACTAGCGGGCGAACAAGAGACCCAGTACTTC. Amino acid sequence: CASSLGLAGEQETQYF.

The rearrangement links TRBV4-1 to TRBJ2-5; tentative D call: TRBD1 (6 bases). V gave up 1 base and J gave up 4 bases, with 10 bases separating them. Germline V CDR1 and CDR2: MGHRA, YSYEKL. The CDR3 extends over 14 amino acids. CDR3 sequence (DNA): TGCGCCAGCAGCCAAGTTATCAGGGGAGAGACCCAGTACTTC. Translated: CASSQVIRGETQYF.

The rearrangement joins TRBV18 to TRBJ1-4, with D hard to call. CDR1 and CDR2 (germline): KGHSH, LQKENI. This CDR3 spans 15 amino acids. Trimming stripped 6 bases from V and 8 bases from J, with 19 bases between. CDR3 amino acids: CASSLPGKSGEKLFF. CDR3 DNA sequence: TGTGCCAGCTCTCTTCCCGGGAAATCGGGGGAAAAACTGTTTTTT.

The gene calls are TRBV18 and TRBJ2-1, with 10 bases aligning to TRBD2. V was clipped by 4 bases and J by 7 bases; unmatched bases: 10. Germline assignment: CDR1 KGHSH and CDR2 LQKENI. The CDR3 covers 16 residues. The CDR3 reads CASSLRTSGGGNEQFF. The DNA for the CDR3 is TGTGCCAGCTCACTTCGGACTAGCGGAGGTGGGAATGAGCAGTTCTTC.

The rearrangement joins TRBV5-1 to TRBJ2-1; 15 bases are shared with TRBD2. With 2 bases clipped from V and 8 bases from J, the junction kept 8 bases outside the gene matches. The CDR3 consists of 17 residues. Germline V gives CDR1 SGHRS, CDR2 YFSETQ. The CDR3 spells CASSFGGTSGRKDEQFF. The DNA for the CDR3 is TGCGCCAGCAGCTTTGGGGGGACTAGCGGGAGGAAGGATGAGCAGTTCTTC.